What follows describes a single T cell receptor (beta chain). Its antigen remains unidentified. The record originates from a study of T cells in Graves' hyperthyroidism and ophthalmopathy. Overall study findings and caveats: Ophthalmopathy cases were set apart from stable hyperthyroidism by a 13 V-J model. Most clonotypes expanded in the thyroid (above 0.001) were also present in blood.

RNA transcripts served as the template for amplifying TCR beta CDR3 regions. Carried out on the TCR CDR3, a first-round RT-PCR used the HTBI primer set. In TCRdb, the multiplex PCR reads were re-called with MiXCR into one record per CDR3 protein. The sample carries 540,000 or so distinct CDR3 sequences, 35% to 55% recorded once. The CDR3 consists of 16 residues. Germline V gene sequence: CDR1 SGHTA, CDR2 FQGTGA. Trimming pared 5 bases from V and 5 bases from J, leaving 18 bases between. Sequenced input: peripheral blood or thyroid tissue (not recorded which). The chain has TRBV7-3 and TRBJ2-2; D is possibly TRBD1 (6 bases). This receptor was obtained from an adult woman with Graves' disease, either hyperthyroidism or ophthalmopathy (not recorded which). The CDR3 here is CASSKTGSSRTGELFF. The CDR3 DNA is TGTGCCAGCAGCAAAACAGGGTCTAGCAGAACCGGGGAGCTGTTTTTT.